This T cell receptor beta chain comes out of a study of blood T cell repertoires in COVID-19. CDR3 size: 14 residues. The germline V gene has CDR1 LNHDA and CDR2 SQIVND (reference sequence). Between the trimmed V and J ends, which lost 6 bases and 3 bases, there was a span of 11 bases. TCRdb's copy holds only in-frame clones and misses some; the assay was immunoSEQ multiplex PCR. The table includes about 310,000 clones, around 90% detected once. V gene TRBV19 combines with J gene TRBJ1-4; D is perhaps TRBD1 (6 bases). Sequencing was carried out using peripheral blood. The TCR originated in a woman aged 40 to 49 with COVID-19, enrolled during active disease. CDR3 protein: CASRQQGPNEKLFF. The CDR3 coding sequence is TGTGCCAGTAGACAACAGGGCCCTAATGAAAAACTGTTTTTT.